The 27 T cell receptor beta chains below were found in one sample sequenced in a study of control samples from healthy donors and cancer patients. Only in-frame clones appear in the TCRdb table, and some are missing; sequencing was by immunoSEQ multiplex PCR. The repertoire holds about 95,000 clones, around four fifths seen once, with approximately 19% in the top ten. Sequenced sample: blood. All receptors derive from a young man in good health.

The chain combines TRBV7-8 with TRBJ2-3; 7 nucleotides match TRBD2. V lost 2 bases to trimming and J lost 1 base; unmatched junction nucleotides: 3. The CDR3 extends over 15 amino acids. CDR1 and CDR2 (germline): SGHVS, FQNEAQ. CDR3 sequence reads: CASSLSAGGTDTQYF. In DNA, the CDR3 is TGTGCCAGCAGCTTATCTGCGGGGGGCACAGATACGCAGTATTTT.

The genes are TRBV19 and TRBJ2-7; perhaps TRBD2 as D (6 bases). CDR1 is LNHDA and CDR2 is SQIVND in the germline V gene (reference sequence). Trimming removed 10 bases at V and 3 bases at J, with 16 bases between. CDR3 length equals 13 residues. The CDR3 nucleotides read TGTGCCACCGCAGGAGGGGCGCACTACGAGCAGTACTTC. It encodes CATAGGAHYEQYF.

The chain recombines TRBV6-4 with TRBJ2-3; 8 bases agree with TRBD2. CDR3 size: 16 residues. Germline CDR1 is MRHNA and CDR2 is SNTAGT. The V and J ends lost 2 bases and 1 base, in that order; junction bases with no gene match: 5. CDR3 DNA sequence: TGTGCCAGCAGTGACGGGGTCGGGGGGGGCACAGATACGCAGTATTTT. Translation gives CASSDGVGGGTDTQYF.

This clone was recorded many times. This sequence joins TRBV14 and TRBJ1-2, with D maybe TRBD1 (5 bases). V was cut by 5 bases and J by 5 bases, with 12 bases left in between. The germline gives CDR1 SGHDN, CDR2 FVKESK. This CDR3 is 13 amino acids long. CDR3 in DNA: TGTGCCAGCAGCAGTCACTCAGGGTATGGCTACACCTTC. It yields the protein CASSSHSGYGYTF.

The chain links TRBV10-3 to TRBJ1-2; the D gene is possibly TRBD1 (5 bases). Germline V gene sequence: CDR1 ENHRY, CDR2 SYGVKD. The CDR3 covers 15 residues. V was shortened by 2 bases and J by 3 bases, with 13 bases between the two germline ends. The CDR3 loop reads CAISEAPQGDYGYTF. The CDR3 DNA is TGTGCCATCAGTGAGGCACCCCAGGGAGACTATGGCTACACCTTC.

This clone showed up just a few times. The J gene is TRBJ2-1, the V gene TRBV7-6; possible D gene TRBD1, 5 bases. Trimming pared 2 bases from V and 8 bases from J, leaving 10 bases between. The CDR3 sequence is 13 residues long. In germline, CDR1 is SGHVS, CDR2 FNYEAQ. The CDR3 DNA reads as TGTGCCAGCAGCTTAAGTAGGGGCGATGAGCAGTTCTTC. It codes for CASSLSRGDEQFF.

The rearrangement links TRBV2 to TRBJ2-7; D possibly corresponds to TRBD1 (5 bases). Deletions cut 6 bases from V and 6 bases from J, with 12 bases between. CDR1 is SNHLY and CDR2 is FYNNEI in the germline V gene. The CDR3 runs to 12 residues. The DNA for the CDR3 is TGTGCCAGCAGCGTAACAGGTTTCGAGCAGTACTTC. Translating it yields CASSVTGFEQYF.

This rearrangement joins TRBV18 to TRBJ1-3, with D possibly TRBD1 on 5 matching bases. The germline gives CDR1 KGHSH, CDR2 LQKENI. CDR3 length: 15 amino acids. V lost 4 bases and J lost 0, with 10 bases in between. In DNA form, the CDR3 reads TGTGCCAGCTCACTGGGACCCAGCTCTGGAAACACCATATATTTT. Protein: CASSLGPSSGNTIYF. Variable domain in full (rest from reference TRBV18 and TRBJ1-3): NAGVMQNPRHLVRRRGQEARLRCSPMKGHSHVYWYRQLPEEGLKFMVYLQKENIIDESGMPKERFSAEFPKEGPSILRIQQVVRGDSAAYFCASSLGPSSGNTIYFGEGSWLTVV.

This clone was seen only a few times. The chain combines TRBV6-5 with TRBJ1-1, with TRBD1 identical over 10 bases. This CDR3 is built from 15 residues. V was clipped by 6 bases and J by 7 bases; unmatched bases: 11. Germline V gives CDR1 MNHEY, CDR2 SVGAGI. CDR3 protein: CASSRDRGLRVEAFF. The CDR3 coding sequence is TGTGCCAGCAGCCGAGACAGGGGGCTAAGGGTTGAAGCTTTCTTT.

The chain recombines TRBV14 with TRBJ1-1, with D hard to call. The germline gives CDR1 SGHDN, CDR2 FVKESK. The CDR3 sequence is 13 residues long. Trimming removed 1 base at V and 0 bases at J, with 3 bases between. CDR3 coding DNA: TGTGCCAGCAGCCAAGTGCTGAACACTGAAGCTTTCTTT. It codes for CASSQVLNTEAFF.

This rearrangement joins TRBV5-1 to TRBJ2-3, with TRBD2 as a possible D gene (5 bases). From germline, CDR1 is SGHRS and CDR2 YFSETQ. CDR3 size: 14 residues. V lost 5 bases and J 0 bases, leaving 10 bases between the germline ends. The CDR3 here is CASRTSPSTDTQYF. The DNA of the CDR3 is TGCGCCAGCAGAACTAGTCCTAGCACAGATACGCAGTATTTT.

This clone came up once. The chain links TRBV5-4 to TRBJ1-2, with unresolved D. Trimming pared 0 bases from V and 0 bases from J, leaving 3 bases between. The CDR3 length is 13 residues. The V gene's germline CDR1 is SGHNT and CDR2 YYREEE (reference sequence). The CDR3 DNA reads TGTGCCAGCAGCTTGGAGACTAACTATGGCTACACCTTC. Amino acids: CASSLETNYGYTF.

CDR3: CASSLDRLVNSPLHF. CDR3 sequence (DNA): TGTGCCAGCAGTCTGGACAGGCTCGTTAATTCACCCCTCCACTTT. V is TRBV6-5 and J is TRBJ1-6; 7 bases match TRBD1. This CDR3 spans 15 amino acids. From germline, CDR1 is MNHEY and CDR2 SVGAGI. V lost 5 bases to trimming and J lost 6 bases; unmatched junction nucleotides: 7.

V and J are TRBV6-5 and TRBJ2-1, with TRBD1 matching over 8 bases. The CDR3 totals 14 residues. The germline CDR1 and CDR2 sequences are MNHEY and SVGAGI. The V and J ends lost 2 bases and 5 bases, in that order; junction bases with no gene match: 2. CDR3 nucleotide sequence: TGTGCCAGCAGTTACCCGACAGGGGACAATGAGCAGTTCTTC. Protein sequence: CASSYPTGDNEQFF.

The chain couples TRBV3-1 (or the pseudogene TRBV3-2) to TRBJ1-4; D gene unclear. The CDR3 sequence is 16 residues long. The germline V gene has CDR1 LGHDT and CDR2 YNNKEL (reference sequence). Trimming shortened V by 0 bases and J by 8 bases, and 16 bases separated the two germline ends. The CDR3 here is CASSQDEGPGGEKLFF. The CDR3 DNA follows: TGTGCCAGCAGCCAAGATGAGGGCCCGGGAGGGGAAAAACTGTTTTTT.

V and J are TRBV2 and TRBJ1-2, with unresolved D. Germline V lookup: CDR1 SNHLY, CDR2 FYNNEI. CDR3 length: 12 residues. Between the trimmed V and J ends, which lost 2 bases and 4 bases, there was a span of 5 bases. The CDR3 DNA reads as TGTGCCAGCAGTGAATTGAGCTATGGCTACACCTTC. As protein: CASSELSYGYTF.

The chain has TRBV14 and TRBJ2-6; 10 bases are a match to TRBD1. V lost 4 bases, J lost 0 bases, and 6 bases stayed unmatched. CDR1 and CDR2 from the germline V gene are SGHDN and FVKESK. CDR3 size: 18 residues. The CDR3 loop reads CASSRGDRGYSGANVLTF. The CDR3 bases are TGTGCCAGCAGCCGCGGGGACAGGGGTTACTCTGGGGCCAACGTCCTGACTTTC. The full variable domain, rest sourced from reference TRBV14 and TRBJ2-6, is EAGVTQFPSHSVIEKGQTVTLRCDPISGHDNLYWYRRVMGKEIKFLLHFVKESKQDESGMPNNRFLAERTGGTYSTLKVQPAELEDSGVYFCASSRGDRGYSGANVLTFGAGSRLTVL.

The V and J genes are TRBV14 and TRBJ2-3; D gene unclear. This CDR3 spans 14 amino acids. V lost 5 bases and J 6 bases, leaving 15 bases between the germline ends. CDR1 is SGHDN, CDR2 FVKESK, per germline. This CDR3 reads CASSNWTAPDTQYF. The CDR3 DNA reads as TGTGCCAGCAGCAACTGGACGGCGCCGGATACGCAGTATTTT.

The chain employs TRBV5-5 and TRBJ1-1; D is perhaps TRBD1 (5 bases). This CDR3 is built from 14 residues. The V end lost 3 bases, the J end lost 6 bases, and 15 bases lay between the germline ends. Germline V gene sequence: CDR1 SGHKS, CDR2 YYEKEE (reference sequence). The CDR3 sequence: CASSYRTGSPEAFF. CDR3 nucleotide sequence: TGTGCCAGCAGCTACAGGACGGGTAGCCCTGAAGCTTTCTTT. The full variable domain, rest sourced from reference TRBV5-5 and TRBJ1-1, is DAGVTQSPTHLIKTRGQQVTLRCSPISGHKSVSWYQQVLGQGPQFIFQYYEKEERGRGNFPDRFSARQFPNYSSELNVNALLLGDSALYLCASSYRTGSPEAFFGQGTRLTVV.

The chain carries TRBV28 and TRBJ2-7; the D is unclear. This CDR3 region has 13 residues. Per germline, CDR1 MDHEN and CDR2 SYDVKM. Trimming shortened V by 6 bases and J by 3 bases, and 12 bases separated the two germline ends. Here the CDR3 DNA reads TGTGCCAGCAGCTCCGACAACTTCTACGAGCAGTACTTC. Translated: CASSSDNFYEQYF.

This rearrangement joins TRBV6-1 to TRBJ1-4; 9 nucleotides line up with TRBD1. The CDR3 sequence is 14 residues long. V was pared by 3 bases and J by 8 bases, with 4 bases of the junction left unmatched. Germline assignment: CDR1 MNHNS and CDR2 SASEGT. The CDR3 nucleotides are TGTGCCAGCAGTGACGGGACAGGGAGAGAAAAACTGTTTTTT. Its protein is CASSDGTGREKLFF.

CDR3 in DNA: TGTGCCAGCAGCTTCGACAGGGTAGGGACTGAAGCTTTCTTT. Its translation: CASSFDRVGTEAFF. The chain links TRBV7-8 to TRBJ1-1; 7 positions match TRBD1. CDR3 size: 14 residues. Trimming removed 3 bases from V and 5 bases from J; junction bases left unmatched: 6. Per germline, CDR1 SGHVS and CDR2 FQNEAQ.

J is TRBJ2-3 and V is TRBV6-6, with TRBD1 identical over 8 bases. Germline trimming cut 4 bases from V and 1 base from J; bases unmatched to any gene: 1. Germline-derived CDR1 and CDR2 are MNHNY and SVGAGI (reference sequence). The CDR3 length is 14 residues. As DNA, the CDR3 is TGTGCCAGCAGTTCAGGGGGCCGCACAGATACGCAGTATTTT. The encoded protein is CASSSGGRTDTQYF.

The chain is built from TRBV2 and TRBJ2-1; 8 nucleotides align to TRBD2. Per germline, CDR1 SNHLY and CDR2 FYNNEI. V shed 10 bases, J shed 8 bases, and the junction held 16 bases outside the gene matches. The CDR3 spans 15 residues. The CDR3 region is CATGGAKTPRDEQFF. The CDR3, as DNA: TGTGCCACGGGGGGGGCGAAGACCCCGCGGGATGAGCAGTTCTTC.

The chain carries TRBV11-2 and TRBJ2-3; 7 nucleotides align to TRBD1. From germline, CDR1 is SGHAT and CDR2 FQNNGV. This CDR3 region has 15 residues. J gave up 1 base and V 5 bases, and 6 bases lay outside the gene matches. Here the CDR3 reads CASSNRGYGTDTQYF. CDR3 nucleotide sequence: TGTGCCAGCAGCAACAGGGGTTACGGCACAGATACGCAGTATTTT. Together with reference TRBV11-2 and TRBJ2-3, the CDR3 gives the full variable domain: EAGVAQSPRYKIIEKRQSVAFWCNPISGHATLYWYQQILGQGPKLLIQFQNNGVVDDSQLPKDRFSAERLKGVDSTLKIQPAKLEDSAVYLCASSNRGYGTDTQYFGPGTRLTVL.

The chain employs TRBV19 and TRBJ2-2, with D perhaps TRBD1 or TRBD2 (6 bases each). Trimming shortened V by 2 bases and J by 3 bases, and 16 bases separated the two germline ends. CDR3 size: 17 residues. The germline CDR1 and CDR2 sequences are LNHDA and SQIVND (reference sequence). The CDR3 reads CASSISRGGLDTGELFF. In DNA, the CDR3 is TGTGCCAGTAGTATATCCCGAGGGGGGTTGGACACCGGGGAGCTGTTTTTT.

This chain joins TRBV24-1 and TRBJ2-5; D might be TRBD2 (5 bases). Germline V gene lookup returns CDR1 KGHDR and CDR2 SFDVKD. The CDR3 has 13 amino acids. Trimming cost V 4 bases and J 4 bases, with 9 bases left between them. The DNA of the CDR3 is TGTGCCACCAGTGAACTAGGGAGAGAGACCCAGTACTTC. Translated: CATSELGRETQYF.